This T cell receptor (beta chain) was obtained from a study of blood T cell repertoires in COVID-19. Study-level background: Sites across the United States, Italy and Spain contributed samples from acute and convalescent COVID-19. The cDNA or gDNA used as material had been derived from T cells, B-cell-depleted T cells, or PBMCs.

Germline values: CDR1 SGDLS, CDR2 YYNGEE. This CDR3 is built from 17 residues. V dropped 4 bases and J dropped 1; count of bases not matched to a gene: 9. There are a few counts of this clone. As originally analysed: Reference gene primer amplification yielded estimated nucleated cell counts. TCRdb keeps only in-frame clones here, not all; method: immunoSEQ multiplex PCR. V, J and clone size are taken as reported in that table, and D and trimming were inferred from the DNA itself. The table lists 60,000 to 75,000 clones, about 81% of them singletons. Sequencing was carried out using peripheral blood. J is TRBJ2-2 and V is TRBV9, with TRBD1 identical over 8 bases. This clonotype was obtained from a human donor in a cohort sampled during active COVID-19. CDR3 DNA sequence: TGTGCCAGCAGCTCACGTCCCGGGACAGGGAACACCGGGGAGCTGTTTTTT. Residues: CASSSRPGTGNTGELFF.